This T cell receptor (beta chain) was found in a study of cytomegalovirus exposure and HLA in healthy donors. Study-level results: Follow-up analysis seemed to connect common viral pathogens with several of the most significant clusters identified. Investigators reported 150 to 200 TCR beta chains as tied to cytomegalovirus. Sequence variants that were highly shared formed a cluster that was likely a sequencing artifact.

Of note for this clone: Its specificity is unknown.

The PCR was carried out with 60 Vbeta primers and 13 Jbeta primers. Some clones are missing from TCRdb's copy, which holds only in-frame ones; the method was immunoSEQ multiplex PCR. This sample contains about 140,000 clones. This sequence was found in a woman under 30 in good health and CMV-seronegative. The specimen was PBMCs.

In nucleotides, the CDR3 is TGTGCCAGCAGCGTAGGCCCGGGACAGGGGGCGCGTACTGAAGCTTTCTTT. This encodes CASSVGPGQGARTEAFF. The rearrangement joins TRBV9 to TRBJ1-1, with 12 bases fitting TRBD1. Unmatched junction bases numbered 8, after V lost 0 bases and J lost 5 bases. This CDR3 spans 17 amino acids. CDR1 and CDR2 (germline): SGDLS, YYNGEE.